These 2 T cell receptor beta chains were all obtained from the same sample, sequenced in a study of OX40 agonist ivuxolimab in advanced cancers. Clones were read by immunoSEQ multiplex PCR, and TCRdb kept only the in-frame ones, dropping some. The data contain about 70,000 clones, roughly 80% of them singletons. Source: CD4+ or CD8+ T cells sorted from blood, taken in a trial of the OX40 agonist ivuxolimab. These receptors were taken from an adult with an advanced solid tumor such as melanoma, head and neck, liver or kidney cancer.

DNA of the CDR3: TGCAGCGTTGAAGATTTAGGCACCCACACTGAAGCTTTCTTT. Translated: CSVEDLGTHTEAFF. This chain joins TRBV29-1 and TRBJ1-1, with D uncertain. This CDR3 comprises 14 residues. The germline V gene has CDR1 SQVTM and CDR2 ANQGSEA. Trimming removed 0 bases from V and 3 bases from J, with 11 bases in between.

The V gene is TRBV5-4, the J gene TRBJ2-7; TRBD2 agrees at 12 bases. V lost 4 bases and J lost 3; bases outside the gene matches: 8. CDR3 size: 16 residues. CDR1 is SGHNT and CDR2 is YYREEE in the germline V gene (reference sequence). DNA of the CDR3: TGTGCCAGCAGCAACCTCACTAGCGGGGGGATCTACGAGCAGTACGTC. It is translated as CASSNLTSGGIYEQYV.